This TCR beta chain was sequenced in a study of graft-versus-host responses after intestinal transplantation. Whole-study context: Recipients got multivisceral, liver-intestinal, or isolated intestinal transplants.

The protocol was immunoSEQ multiplex PCR, while the TCRdb copy is restricted to in-frame clones and leaves out a portion. The table records about 86,000 clones, around 90% of them present only once. Germline CDR1 and CDR2: MNHNS and SASEGT. The CDR3 spans 15 residues. The V end lost 0 bases, the J end lost 2 bases, and 11 bases lay between the germline ends. Comments on this clone: Its specificity is unknown.

This sequence was found in a human donor who was the organ donor for an intestinal transplant. The V gene is TRBV6-1, the J gene TRBJ2-7; D is possibly TRBD2 (5 bases). The specimen was unstimulated CD4+ T cells sorted from spleen or lymph node cells, collected before transplant. The CDR3 spells CASSEALQRTYEQYF. The CDR3 nucleotides read TGTGCCAGCAGTGAAGCTCTACAGCGGACCTACGAGCAGTACTTC.